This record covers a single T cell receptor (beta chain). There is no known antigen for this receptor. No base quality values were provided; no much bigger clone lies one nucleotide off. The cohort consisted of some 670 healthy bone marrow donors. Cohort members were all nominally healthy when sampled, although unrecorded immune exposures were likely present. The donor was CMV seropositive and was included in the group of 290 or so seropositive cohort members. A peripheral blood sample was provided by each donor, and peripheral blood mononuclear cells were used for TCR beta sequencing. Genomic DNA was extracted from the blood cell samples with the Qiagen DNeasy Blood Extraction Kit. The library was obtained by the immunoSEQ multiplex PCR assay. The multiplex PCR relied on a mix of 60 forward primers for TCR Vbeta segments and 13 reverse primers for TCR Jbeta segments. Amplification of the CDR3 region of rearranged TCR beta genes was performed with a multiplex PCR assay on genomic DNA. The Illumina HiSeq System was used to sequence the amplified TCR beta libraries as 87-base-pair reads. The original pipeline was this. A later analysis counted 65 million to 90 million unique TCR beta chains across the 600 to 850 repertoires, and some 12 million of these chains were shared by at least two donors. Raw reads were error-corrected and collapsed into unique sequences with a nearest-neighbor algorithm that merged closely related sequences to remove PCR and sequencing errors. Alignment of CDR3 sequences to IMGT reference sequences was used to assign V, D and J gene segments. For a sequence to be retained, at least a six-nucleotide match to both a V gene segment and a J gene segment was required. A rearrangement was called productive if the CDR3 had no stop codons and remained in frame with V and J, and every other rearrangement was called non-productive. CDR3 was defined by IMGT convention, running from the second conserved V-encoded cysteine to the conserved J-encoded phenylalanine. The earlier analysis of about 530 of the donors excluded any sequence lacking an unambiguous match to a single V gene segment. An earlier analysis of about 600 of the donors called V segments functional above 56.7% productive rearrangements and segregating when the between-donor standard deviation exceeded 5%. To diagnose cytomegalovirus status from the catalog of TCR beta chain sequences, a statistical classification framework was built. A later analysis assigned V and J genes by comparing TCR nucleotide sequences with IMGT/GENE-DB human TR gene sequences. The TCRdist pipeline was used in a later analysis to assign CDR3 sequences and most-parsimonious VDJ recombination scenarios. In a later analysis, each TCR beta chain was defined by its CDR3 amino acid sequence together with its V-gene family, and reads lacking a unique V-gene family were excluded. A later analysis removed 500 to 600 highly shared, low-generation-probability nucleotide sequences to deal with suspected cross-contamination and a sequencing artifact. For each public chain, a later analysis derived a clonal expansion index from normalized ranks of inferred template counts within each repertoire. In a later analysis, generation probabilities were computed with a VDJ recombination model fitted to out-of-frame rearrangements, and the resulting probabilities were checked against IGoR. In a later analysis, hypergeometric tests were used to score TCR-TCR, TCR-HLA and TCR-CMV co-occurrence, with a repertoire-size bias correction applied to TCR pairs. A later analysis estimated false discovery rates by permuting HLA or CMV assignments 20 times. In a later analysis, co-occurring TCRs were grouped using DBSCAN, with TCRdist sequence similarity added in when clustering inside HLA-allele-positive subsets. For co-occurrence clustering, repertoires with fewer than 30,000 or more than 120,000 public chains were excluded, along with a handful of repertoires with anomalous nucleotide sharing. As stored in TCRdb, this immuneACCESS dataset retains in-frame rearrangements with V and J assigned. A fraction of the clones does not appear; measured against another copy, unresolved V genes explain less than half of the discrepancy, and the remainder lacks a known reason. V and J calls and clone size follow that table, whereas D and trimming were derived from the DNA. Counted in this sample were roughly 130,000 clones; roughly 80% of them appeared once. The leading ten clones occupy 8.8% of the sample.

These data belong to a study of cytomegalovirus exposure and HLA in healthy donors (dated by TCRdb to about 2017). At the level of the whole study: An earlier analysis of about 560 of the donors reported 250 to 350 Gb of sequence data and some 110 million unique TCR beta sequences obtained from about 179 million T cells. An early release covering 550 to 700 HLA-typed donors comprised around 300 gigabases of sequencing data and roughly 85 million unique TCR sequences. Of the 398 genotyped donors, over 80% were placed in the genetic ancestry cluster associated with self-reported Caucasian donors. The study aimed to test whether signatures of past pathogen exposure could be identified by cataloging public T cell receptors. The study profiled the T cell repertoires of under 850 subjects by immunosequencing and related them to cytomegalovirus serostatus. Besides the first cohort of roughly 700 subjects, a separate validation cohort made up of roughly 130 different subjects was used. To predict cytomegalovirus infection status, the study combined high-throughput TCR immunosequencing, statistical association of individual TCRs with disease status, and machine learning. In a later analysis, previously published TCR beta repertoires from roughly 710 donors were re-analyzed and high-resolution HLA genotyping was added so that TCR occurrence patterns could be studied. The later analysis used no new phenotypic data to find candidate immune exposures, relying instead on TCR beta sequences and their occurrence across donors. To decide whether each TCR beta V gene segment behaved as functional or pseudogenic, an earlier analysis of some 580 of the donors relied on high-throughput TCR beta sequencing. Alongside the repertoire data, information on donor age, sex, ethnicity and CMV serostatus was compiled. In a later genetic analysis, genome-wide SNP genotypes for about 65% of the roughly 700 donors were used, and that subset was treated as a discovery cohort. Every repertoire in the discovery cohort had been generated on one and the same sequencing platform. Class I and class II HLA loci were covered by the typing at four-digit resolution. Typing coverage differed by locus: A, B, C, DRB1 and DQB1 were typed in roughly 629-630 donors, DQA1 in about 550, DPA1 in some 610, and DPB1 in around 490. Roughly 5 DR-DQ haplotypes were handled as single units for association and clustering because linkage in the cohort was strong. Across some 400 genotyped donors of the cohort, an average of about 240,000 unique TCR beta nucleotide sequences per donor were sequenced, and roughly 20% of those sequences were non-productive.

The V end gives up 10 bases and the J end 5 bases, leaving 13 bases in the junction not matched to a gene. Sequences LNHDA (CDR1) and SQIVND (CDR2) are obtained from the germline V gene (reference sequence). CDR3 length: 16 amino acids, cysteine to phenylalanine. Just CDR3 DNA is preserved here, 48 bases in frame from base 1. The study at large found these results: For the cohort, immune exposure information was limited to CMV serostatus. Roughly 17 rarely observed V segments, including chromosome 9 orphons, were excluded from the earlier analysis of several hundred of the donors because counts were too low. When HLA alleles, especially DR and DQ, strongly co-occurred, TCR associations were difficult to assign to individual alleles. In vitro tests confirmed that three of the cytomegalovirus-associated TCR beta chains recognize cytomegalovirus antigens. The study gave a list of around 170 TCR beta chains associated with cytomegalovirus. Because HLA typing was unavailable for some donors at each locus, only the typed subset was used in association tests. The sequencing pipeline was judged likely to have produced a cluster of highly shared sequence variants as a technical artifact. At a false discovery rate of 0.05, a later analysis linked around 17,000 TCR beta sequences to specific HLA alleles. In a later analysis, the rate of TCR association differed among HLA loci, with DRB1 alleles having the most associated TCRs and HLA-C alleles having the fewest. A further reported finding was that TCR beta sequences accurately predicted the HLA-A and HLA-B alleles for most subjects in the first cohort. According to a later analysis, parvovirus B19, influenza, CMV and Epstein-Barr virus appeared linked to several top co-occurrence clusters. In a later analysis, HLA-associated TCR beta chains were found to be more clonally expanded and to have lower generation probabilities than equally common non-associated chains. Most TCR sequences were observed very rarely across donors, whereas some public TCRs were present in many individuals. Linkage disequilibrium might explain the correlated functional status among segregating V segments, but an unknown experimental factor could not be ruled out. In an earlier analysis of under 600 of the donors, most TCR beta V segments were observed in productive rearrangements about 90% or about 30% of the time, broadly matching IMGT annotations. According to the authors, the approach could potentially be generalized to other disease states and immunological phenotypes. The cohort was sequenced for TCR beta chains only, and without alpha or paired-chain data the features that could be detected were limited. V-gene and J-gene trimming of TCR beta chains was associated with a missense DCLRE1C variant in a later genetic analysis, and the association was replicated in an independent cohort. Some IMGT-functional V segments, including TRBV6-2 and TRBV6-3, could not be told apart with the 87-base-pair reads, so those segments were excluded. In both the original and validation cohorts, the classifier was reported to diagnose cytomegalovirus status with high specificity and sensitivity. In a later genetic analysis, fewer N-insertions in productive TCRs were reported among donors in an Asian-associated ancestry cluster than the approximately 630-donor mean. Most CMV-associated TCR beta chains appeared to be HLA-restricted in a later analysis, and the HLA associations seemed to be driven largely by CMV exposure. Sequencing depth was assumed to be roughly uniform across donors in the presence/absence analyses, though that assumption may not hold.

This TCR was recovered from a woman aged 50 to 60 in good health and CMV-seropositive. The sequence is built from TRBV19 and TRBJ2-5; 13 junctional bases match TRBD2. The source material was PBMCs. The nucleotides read TGTGCCACCAGAAGGACTAGCGGGGGCCCAGGGGAGACCCAGTACTTC. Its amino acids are CATRRTSGGPGETQYF.